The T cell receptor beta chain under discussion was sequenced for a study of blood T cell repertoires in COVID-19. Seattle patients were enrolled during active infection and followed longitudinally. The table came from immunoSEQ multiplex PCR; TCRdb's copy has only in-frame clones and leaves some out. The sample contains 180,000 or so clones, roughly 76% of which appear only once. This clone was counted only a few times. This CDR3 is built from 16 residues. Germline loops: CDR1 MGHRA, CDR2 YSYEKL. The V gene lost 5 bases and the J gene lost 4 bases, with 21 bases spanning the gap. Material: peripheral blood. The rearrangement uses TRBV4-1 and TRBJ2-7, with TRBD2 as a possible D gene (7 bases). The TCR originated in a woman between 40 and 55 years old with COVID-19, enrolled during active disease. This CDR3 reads CASSSGGGARDYEQYF. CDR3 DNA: TGCGCCAGCAGCTCGGGTGGGGGGGCGCGAGATTACGAGCAGTACTTC.